These 20 T cell receptor beta chains originate from one sample sequenced in a study of T-cell memory formation after mild COVID-19. Using its own MiXCR run on the 5' RACE reads, TCRdb lists one record per CDR3 protein. Among some 190,000 distinct CDR3 sequences, 15% to 20% were seen once, and the ten largest hold around 2.4%. Sequencing used PBMCs or a T cell subset sorted from them (not recorded which). These receptors came from an adult woman who had mild COVID-19 (a few samples of this study predate the infection). Cell type and time point are not known.

The chain carries TRBV20-1 and TRBJ2-5; 10 nucleotides align to TRBD2. V lost 6 bases to trimming and J lost 4 bases; unmatched junction nucleotides: 8. The CDR3 is 14 residues long. CDR1 and CDR2 (germline): DFQATT, SNEGSKA (reference sequence). The DNA of the CDR3 is TGCAGTGCCAGCGGGGGGGCCTTCCCAGAGACCCAGTACTTC. It encodes CSASGGAFPETQYF.

The sample holds a few counts of this clonotype. The CDR3 DNA follows: TGTGCCAGCAGCGAGACAGGGTCCATTCAGTACTTC. It encodes CASSETGSIQYF. The chain couples TRBV3-1 to TRBJ2-4, with 7 bases fitting TRBD1. There are 12 residues in the CDR3. Germline V gene data show CDR1 as LGHDT and CDR2 as YNNKEL (reference sequence). Trimming removed 5 bases from V and 9 bases from J; junction bases left unmatched: 4.

This chain connects TRBV30 to TRBJ1-5; D not certain. CDR3 length: 11 residues. Germline lookup yields CDR1 GTSNPN and CDR2 SVGIG (reference sequence). V gave up 2 bases and J gave up 6 bases, with 5 bases separating them. The CDR3 loop reads CAWSKGQPQHF. CDR3 DNA: TGTGCCTGGAGTAAGGGTCAGCCCCAGCATTTT.

A few counts support this clonotype. In DNA, the CDR3 is TGTGCCAGCAGTTACAAACGCGGGAGCTCCTACGAGCAGTACTTC. Amino acids: CASSYKRGSSYEQYF. This chain joins TRBV27 and TRBJ2-7; 7 positions match TRBD2. Per the germline V gene, CDR1 is MNHEY and CDR2 is SMNVEV (reference sequence). V lost 4 bases to trimming and J lost 0 bases; unmatched junction nucleotides: 6. CDR3 length: 15 amino acids.

This clonotype was observed a few times. This rearrangement joins TRBV5-1 to TRBJ1-1; perhaps TRBD1 as D (5 bases). The CDR3 runs 13 residues. Per germline, CDR1 SGHRS and CDR2 YFSETQ. The V and J ends lost 3 bases and 10 bases respectively, with 16 bases between them. CDR3 in amino acids: CASSSGGAVRAFF. The CDR3, as DNA: TGCGCCAGCAGCTCGGGAGGGGCGGTCCGAGCTTTCTTT.

This clonotype was observed once. In DNA form, the CDR3 reads TGTGCCAGCAGTATAGGACGGAAATCTGGAAACACCATATATTTT. Translating gives CASSIGRKSGNTIYF. This rearrangement joins TRBV12-3 or TRBV12-4 to TRBJ1-3; no definite D call. This CDR3 has 15 amino acids. The V and J ends lost 5 bases and 1 base respectively, with 12 bases between them.

The rearrangement joins TRBV7-2 to TRBJ2-7; D not resolved. The CDR3 length is 12 residues. Trimming stripped 3 bases from V and 7 bases from J, with 10 bases between. CDR1 and CDR2 from the germline V gene are SGHTA and FQGNSA. CDR3 amino acids: CASSFALGEQYF. The DNA for the CDR3 is TGTGCCAGCAGCTTCGCTCTCGGGGAGCAGTACTTC.

The chain has TRBV5-1 and TRBJ1-1, with D possibly TRBD1 on 5 matching bases. The length of the CDR3 is 15 residues. The V gene lost 4 bases and the J gene lost 6 bases, with 19 bases spanning the gap. In germline, CDR1 is SGHRS, CDR2 YFSETQ. The CDR3 sequence is CASSDRDSLGAEAFF. CDR3 coding DNA: TGCGCCAGCAGCGACCGGGACTCACTCGGGGCTGAAGCTTTCTTT.

The CDR3 loop is CASRLSSAGELFF. DNA of the CDR3: TGTGCCAGCAGATTATCAAGCGCCGGGGAGCTGTTTTTT. The chain combines TRBV12-3 or TRBV12-4 with TRBJ2-2; D is undetermined. The V end was cut by 6 bases, the J end by 6 bases, with 11 bases between. This CDR3 has 13 residues.

This clonotype was detected only a few times. The rearrangement joins TRBV5-6 to TRBJ1-5; 8 bases are shared with TRBD1. CDR1 SGHDT and CDR2 YYEEEE come from the germline V gene. CDR3 length: 16 residues. The trim removed 4 bases at V and 1 base at J, leaving 7 bases unmatched. CDR3 nucleotide sequence: TGTGCCAGCAGCGCCGACAGGGGAAGAAGCAATCAGCCCCAGCATTTT. Amino acids: CASSADRGRSNQPQHF.

The chain couples TRBV12-3 or TRBV12-4 to TRBJ2-5, with unresolved D. Deletions cut 3 bases from V and 4 bases from J, with 6 bases between. The CDR3 consists of 12 residues. The CDR3 loop reads CASSFERETQYF. The CDR3 DNA sequence: TGTGCCAGCAGTTTTGAGAGAGAGACCCAGTACTTC.

The J gene is TRBJ2-5, the V gene TRBV24-1; 9 bases are a match to TRBD1. Per the germline V gene, CDR1 is KGHDR and CDR2 is SFDVKD. CDR3 length: 15 residues. The junction had 3 bases not matched to a gene; V was cut back by 0 bases and J by 5 bases. CDR3 residues: CATSDLTGGAETQYF. CDR3 coding DNA: TGTGCCACCAGTGATTTGACAGGGGGCGCGGAGACCCAGTACTTC.

This clonotype was counted only a few times. The V and J genes are TRBV6-1 and TRBJ2-5, with 11 bases aligning to TRBD2. Germline values: CDR1 MNHNS, CDR2 SASEGT. V shed 10 bases, J shed 5 bases, and the junction held 6 bases outside the gene matches. The CDR3 length is 13 residues. CDR3 protein: CAIKTSGVETQYF. As DNA, the CDR3 is TGTGCCATCAAGACTAGCGGGGTGGAGACCCAGTACTTC.

The gene calls are TRBV5-1 and TRBJ2-1; TRBD2 agrees at 11 bases. The CDR3 has 12 residues. Germline CDR1 and CDR2: SGHRS and YFSETQ. The J segment lost 13 bases and the V segment lost 4 bases, leaving 4 bases of the junction unmatched. CDR3 DNA: TGCGCCAGCAGCCAGGGACTAGCGGTTCAGTTCTTC. It codes for CASSQGLAVQFF.

This clonotype was observed a handful of times. The chain uses TRBV9 and TRBJ2-6; D call uncertain. This CDR3 comprises 17 residues. V gave up 0 bases and J gave up 4 bases, with 14 bases separating them. From germline, CDR1 is SGDLS and CDR2 YYNGEE. The CDR3 DNA follows: TGTGCCAGCAGCGTAGAGGTAGGGTCGGCGGGGGCCAACGTCCTGACTTTC. Protein: CASSVEVGSAGANVLTF.

This chain connects TRBV7-8 to TRBJ2-1; D tentatively fits TRBD1 or TRBD2 (5 bases each). CDR1 and CDR2 (germline): SGHVS, FQNEAQ. CDR3 size: 16 residues. V shed 3 bases and J shed 0 bases, with 12 bases lying between them. The CDR3 protein is CASSFGAGSSYNEQFF. The CDR3 DNA sequence: TGTGCCAGCAGCTTCGGCGCAGGGAGCTCCTACAATGAGCAGTTCTTC.

The chain is built from TRBV15 and TRBJ2-5; D ambiguous. The CDR3 has 11 residues. Germline V gene sequence: CDR1 LNHNV, CDR2 YYDKDF (reference sequence). V gave up 1 base and J gave up 7 bases, with 4 bases separating them. In DNA, the CDR3 is TGTGCCACCAGCAGAGGGGGGACCCAGTACTTC. As protein: CATSRGGTQYF.

In this sample, this clonotype turned up many times. The chain combines TRBV12-3 or TRBV12-4 with TRBJ2-3; no definite D call. The V and J ends lost 6 bases and 5 bases respectively, with 18 bases between them. The CDR3 contains 15 residues. CDR3 coding DNA: TGTGCCAGCAGCCCTAAGAGCAGGAAGGGAGATACGCAGTATTTT. Translating gives CASSPKSRKGDTQYF.

This clonotype came up a few times. V and J are TRBV4-1 and TRBJ2-7; perhaps D is TRBD1 or TRBD2 (6 bases each). This CDR3 is built from 16 residues. The germline CDR1 and CDR2 sequences are MGHRA and YSYEKL. Trimming took 1 base from V and 5 from J, leaving 18 bases between them. In DNA, the CDR3 is TGCGCCAGCAGCCAAGTAGGAGGGGGTCGAGGGAACGAGCAGTACTTC. Translation gives CASSQVGGGRGNEQYF.

This chain joins TRBV6-2 or TRBV6-3 and TRBJ2-1, with D tentatively TRBD1 (7 bases). Trimming pared 6 bases from V and 5 bases from J, leaving 11 bases between. Germline V gene data show CDR1 as MNHEY and CDR2 as SVGEGT. The CDR3 spans 13 residues. The CDR3: CASRRDRDNEQFF. The CDR3 region has the DNA TGTGCCAGCAGGCGGGACAGAGACAATGAGCAGTTCTTC.